This TCR beta chain was profiled in a study of vaccination and CD4 T cells after COVID-19. Study in general: Overlapping spike peptides from SARS-CoV-2, HCoV-NL63, HCoV-OC43 and HCoV-229E served to stimulate the cells.

Points on this clonotype: Its antigen is not identified.

Cultured CD4+ T-cell DNA underwent Oncomine TCR Beta short-read sequencing. The source of extracted genomic DNA was cultured CD4+ T cells. TCRdb re-called the PCR reads through MiXCR, storing one row per CDR3 protein. The table includes under 15,000 distinct CDR3 sequences, approximately 58% detected once. CDR3 length: 13 amino acids. Per germline, CDR1 DFQATT and CDR2 SNEGSKA (reference sequence). Germline trimming cut 5 bases from V and 6 bases from J; bases unmatched to any gene: 7. Documented treatment: approximately nine-day PBMC culture with coronavirus spike peptide pools or control peptides (ViraFEST assay).

This rearrangement joins TRBV20-1 to TRBJ2-5, with TRBD2 identical over 9 bases. The origin of this receptor is a human donor who had recovered from COVID-19. The sample comprised CD4+ T cells from blood, cultured in vitro. This chain's CDR3 is CSALGTSYKTQYF. CDR3 DNA sequence: TGCAGTGCTCTAGGGACTAGCTATAAGACCCAGTACTTC.